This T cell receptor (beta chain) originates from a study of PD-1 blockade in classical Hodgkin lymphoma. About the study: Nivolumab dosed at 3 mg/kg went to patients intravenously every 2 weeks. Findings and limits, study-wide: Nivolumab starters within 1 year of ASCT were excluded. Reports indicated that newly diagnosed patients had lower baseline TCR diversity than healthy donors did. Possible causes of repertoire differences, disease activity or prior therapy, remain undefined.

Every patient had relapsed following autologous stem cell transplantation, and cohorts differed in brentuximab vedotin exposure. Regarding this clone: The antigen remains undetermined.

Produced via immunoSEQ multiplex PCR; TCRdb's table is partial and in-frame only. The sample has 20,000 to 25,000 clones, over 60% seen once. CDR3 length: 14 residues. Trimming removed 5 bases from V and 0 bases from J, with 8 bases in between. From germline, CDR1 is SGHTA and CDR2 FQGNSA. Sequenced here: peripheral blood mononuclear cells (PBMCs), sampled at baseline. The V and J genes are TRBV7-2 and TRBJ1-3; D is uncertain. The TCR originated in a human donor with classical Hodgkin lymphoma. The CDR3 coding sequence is TGTGCCAGCAGCGCGGCCTTCTCTGGAAACACCATATATTTT. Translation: CASSAAFSGNTIYF. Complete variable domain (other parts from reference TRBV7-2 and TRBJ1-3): GAGVSQSPSNKVTEKGKDVELRCDPISGHTALYWYRQSLGQGLEFLIYFQGNSAPDKSGLPSDRFSAERTGGSVSTLTIQRTQQEDSAVYLCASSAAFSGNTIYFGEGSWLTVV.